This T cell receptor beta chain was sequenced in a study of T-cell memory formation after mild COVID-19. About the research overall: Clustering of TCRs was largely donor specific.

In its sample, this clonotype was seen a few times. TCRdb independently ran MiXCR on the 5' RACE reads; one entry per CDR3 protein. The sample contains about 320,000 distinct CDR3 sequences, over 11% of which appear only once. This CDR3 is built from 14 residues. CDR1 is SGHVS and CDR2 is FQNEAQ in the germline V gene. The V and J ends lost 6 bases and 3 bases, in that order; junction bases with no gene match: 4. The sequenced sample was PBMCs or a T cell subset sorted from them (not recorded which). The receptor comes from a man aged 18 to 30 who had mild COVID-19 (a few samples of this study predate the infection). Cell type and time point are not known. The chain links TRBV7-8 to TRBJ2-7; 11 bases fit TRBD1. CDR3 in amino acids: CASRTGQGVYEQYF. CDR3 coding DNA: TGTGCCAGCAGGACGGGACAGGGGGTCTACGAGCAGTACTTC.